Presented here are 14 T cell receptor beta chains from one specimen sequenced in a study of shared clonotypes between healthy human individuals. Data came from immunoSEQ multiplex PCR; TCRdb stores just in-frame clones and leaves some out. Of some 580,000 clones listed, around 97% are singletons. The sequencing sample was made of naive CD4+ T cells sorted from blood. Subset described: CD45RA+ positively selected. The receptors derive from a woman aged 25 to 45 in good health.

The table lists this clone with a count of one. Sequence at one end of the junction differs from germline and may be a read error. Other nucleotide sequences in the sample specify the same CDR3. This rearrangement joins TRBV28 to TRBJ2-1, with D unclear. Germline V gene sequence: CDR1 MDHEN, CDR2 SYDVKM. The CDR3 length is 11 residues. This chain's CDR3 is CASSLNNEQFF. The CDR3 DNA is TGTGCCAGCAGTTTAAACAACGAGCAGTTCTTC.

V usage is TRBV5-1 and J usage is TRBJ2-1; a possible D gene is TRBD1 (6 bases). The CDR3 spans 17 residues. Germline loops: CDR1 SGHRS, CDR2 YFSETQ. V was shortened by 0 bases and J by 4 bases, with 17 bases between the two germline ends. The CDR3 loop reads CASSLGHRTDPYNEQFF. Here the CDR3 DNA reads TGCGCCAGCAGCTTGGGACACAGGACAGACCCGTACAATGAGCAGTTCTTC.

This chain uses TRBV28 with TRBJ1-4; D might be TRBD1 (6 bases). CDR1 is MDHEN, CDR2 SYDVKM, per germline. V lost 2 bases, J lost 4 bases, and 11 bases lay in between. The CDR3 is made up of 15 amino acids. CDR3 DNA sequence: TGTGCCAGCAGTTTAGGGGACATCGATAATGAAAAACTGTTTTTT. This codes for CASSLGDIDNEKLFF. The variable domain in full, with the rest retrieved from reference TRBV28 and TRBJ1-4, is DVKVTQSSRYLVKRTGEKVFLECVQDMDHENMFWYRQDPGLGLRLIYFSYDVKMKEKGDIPEGYSVSREKKERFSLILESASTNQTSMYLCASSLGDIDNEKLFFGSGTQLSVL.

Here the CDR3 reads CASSPQGTVSYNEQFF. For the CDR3, the DNA is TGTGCCAGCAGTCCGCAAGGGACAGTCTCCTACAATGAGCAGTTCTTC. The chain combines TRBV27 with TRBJ2-1, with 7 bases identical to TRBD1. Germline loops: CDR1 MNHEY, CDR2 SMNVEV (reference sequence). Germline trimming cut 5 bases from V and 0 bases from J; bases unmatched to any gene: 7. The CDR3 contains 16 residues.

V and J are TRBV28 and TRBJ2-1; D perhaps matches TRBD2 (5 bases). CDR3 length: 15 residues. V lost 7 bases to trimming and J lost 6 bases, with 19 bases between them. The V gene's germline CDR1 is MDHEN and CDR2 SYDVKM. DNA of the CDR3: TGTGCCAGCACCCTACCTCTCGCTGGAGGCAATGAGCAGTTCTTC. Its translation: CASTLPLAGGNEQFF.

The CDR3 coding sequence is TGTGCCAGCAGTTTGGCGGGTAATCAGCCCCAGCATTTT. Protein: CASSLAGNQPQHF. The chain recombines TRBV27 with TRBJ1-5, with D uncertain. Looked up from germline, CDR1 is MNHEY and CDR2 is SMNVEV (reference sequence). This CDR3 is 13 amino acids long. V was clipped by 3 bases and J by 4 bases, with 7 bases between them.

The V gene is TRBV10-3, the J gene TRBJ2-3; possible D gene TRBD1, 6 bases. Germline V CDR1 and CDR2: ENHRY, SYGVKD. This CDR3 has 13 amino acids. Trimming took off 7 bases at V and 5 bases at J, with 13 bases between the two ends. The CDR3 DNA follows: TGTGCCATCAATTCTAGACAGGAAGATACGCAGTATTTT. This codes for CAINSRQEDTQYF.

The chain employs TRBV19 and TRBJ2-2; the match to TRBD2 covers 11 bases. Trimming took 2 bases from V and 5 from J; bases not matched to a gene: 1. CDR3 length: 15 residues. Germline CDR1 is LNHDA and CDR2 is SQIVND (reference sequence). The CDR3 DNA is TGTGCCAGTAGTATACGACTAGCGGGGACCGGGGAGCTGTTTTTT. Its protein product is CASSIRLAGTGELFF.

This clone was seen a single time. The genes are TRBV6-6 and TRBJ2-7; 8 nucleotides line up with TRBD2. Per germline, CDR1 MNHNY and CDR2 SVGAGI (reference sequence). V trimming: 2 bases; J trimming: 6 bases; junction bases outside the gene matches: 6. The CDR3 covers 14 residues. The CDR3 DNA is TGTGCCAGCAGTTACCAGCGGGAGTTCGGCGAGCAGTACTTC. Its protein product is CASSYQREFGEQYF.

The CDR3 DNA reads TGTGCCAGCAGTTTAGGACGGCCAAGCACTGAAGCTTTCTTT. Translating gives CASSLGRPSTEAFF. This chain joins TRBV28 and TRBJ1-1; no clear D. Trimming stripped 2 bases from V and 4 bases from J, with 11 bases between. The CDR3 loop spans 14 amino acids. Germline values: CDR1 MDHEN, CDR2 SYDVKM.

The rearrangement joins TRBV28 to TRBJ2-3, with a possible D match to TRBD2 (5 bases). The CDR3 totals 15 residues. Trimming pared 5 bases from V and 4 bases from J, leaving 16 bases between. Germline CDR1 and CDR2: MDHEN and SYDVKM. The CDR3 DNA follows: TGTGCCAGCAGTCGCTCTCTAGCTGCCCCAGATACGCAGTATTTT. Encoded protein: CASSRSLAAPDTQYF.

This clone was picked up one time. V and J are TRBV27 and TRBJ1-1; D gene ambiguous. Trimming pared 7 bases from V and 0 bases from J, leaving 9 bases between. This CDR3 region has 13 residues. Germline V gene data show CDR1 as MNHEY and CDR2 as SMNVEV (reference sequence). This CDR3 is CASKLRVNTEAFF. CDR3 nucleotide sequence: TGTGCCAGCAAATTACGGGTGAACACTGAAGCTTTCTTT.

This chain links TRBV28 with TRBJ2-5; no definite D call. The DNA end is more similar to TRBJ2-7, so the J call may be wrong. The CDR3 totals 13 residues. Looked up from germline, CDR1 is MDHEN and CDR2 is SYDVKM. The CDR3: CASSVPGTYEQYF. In DNA form, the CDR3 reads TGTGCCAGCAGCGTGCCGGGCACCTACGAGCAGTACTTC.

V gene TRBV19 combines with J gene TRBJ1-5; tentative D call: TRBD1 (6 bases). CDR1 and CDR2 (germline): LNHDA, SQIVND (reference sequence). CDR3 size: 16 residues. The V end lost 6 bases, the J end lost 0 bases, and 15 bases lay between the germline ends. CDR3 bases: TGTGCCAGTAGCTCTCGTAGGGACAATAGCAATCAGCCCCAGCATTTT. Its protein product is CASSSRRDNSNQPQHF.